The rows below give T cell receptor beta chains drawn from one sample of a study of blood T cell repertoires in COVID-19. Clones were sequenced by immunoSEQ multiplex PCR, and TCRdb holds only the in-frame ones, with some missing. The table has roughly 150,000 clones, about four fifths seen once. Sequenced input: peripheral blood. Every receptor here comes from a woman aged 80 or over with acute or convalescent COVID-19. Both conserved end residues are part of each CDR3. The order of the fields is J gene, D gene, V gene, clone size, CDR3 protein, CDR3 DNA. The D gene is left open where the match is weak. Part of the rows lack a size; the others show once, few, many or a class for expanded clones.

>TRBJ2-4|TRBD1|TRBV27|-
CASSQTGRGNIQYF
TGTGCCAGCAGTCAGACAGGGAGAGGGAACATTCAGTACTTC
>TRBJ2-1|TRBD2|TRBV28|few
CASSLFGGAYNEQFF
TGTGCCAGCAGTTTGTTCGGGGGGGCCTACAATGAGCAGTTCTTC
>TRBJ1-4|-|TRBV19|-
CASSMTGVAEKLFF
TGTGCCAGTAGTATGACGGGTGTTGCAGAAAAACTGTTTTTT
>TRBJ1-3|-|TRBV7-2|-
CASSPDSGNTIYF
TGTGCCAGCAGCCCGGACAGTGGAAACACCATATATTTT
>TRBJ2-5|TRBD1|TRBV24-1|-
CATSNSGQGQETQYF
TGTGCCACCAGTAATTCGGGACAGGGGCAAGAGACCCAGTACTTC
>TRBJ2-1|TRBD1|TRBV7-2|-
CASSLDRGVRNEQFF
TGTGCCAGCAGCTTGGACAGGGGAGTGAGGAATGAGCAGTTCTTC
>TRBJ2-1|TRBD1|TRBV19|-
CASSLNTGADEQFF
TGTGCCAGTAGTCTGAATACAGGGGCGGATGAGCAGTTCTTC
>TRBJ1-3|-|TRBV29-1|-
CSVEVGRGNTIYF
TGCAGCGTTGAAGTCGGCAGGGGAAACACCATATATTTT
>TRBJ2-1|TRBD2|TRBV6-1|-
CASSARLAGLYNEQFF
TGTGCCAGCAGTGCCCGACTAGCGGGACTCTACAATGAGCAGTTCTTC
>TRBJ2-6|TRBD1|TRBV2|few
CASRPGQGTPGANVLTF
TGTGCCAGCAGACCGGGACAGGGGACGCCTGGGGCCAACGTCCTGACTTTC
>TRBJ2-1|-|TRBV2|-
CASSIPPWPLPLSSEQFF
TGTGCCAGCAGTATACCCCCCTGGCCGCTGCCCTTATCTTCTGAGCAGTTCTTC
>TRBJ1-1|-|TRBV5-1|-
CASSPQFGGTEAFF
TGCGCCAGCAGCCCCCAGTTCGGAGGCACTGAAGCTTTCTTT
>TRBJ1-4|-|TRBV28|-
CASSSPAGETNEKLFF
TGTGCCAGCAGTTCACCGGCAGGGGAGACTAATGAAAAACTGTTTTTT
>TRBJ1-1|-|TRBV5-4|-
CASSLDRANTEAFF
TGTGCCAGCAGCTTGGACAGAGCGAACACTGAAGCTTTCTTT
>TRBJ2-2|-|TRBV19|few
CASSRGQEYTGELFF
TGTGCCAGTAGTAGAGGACAAGAATACACCGGGGAGCTGTTTTTT
>TRBJ2-7|TRBD2|TRBV11-2|-
CASSFQREGRYEQYF
TGTGCCAGCAGCTTTCAAAGGGAGGGTCGGTACGAGCAGTACTTC
>TRBJ2-3|-|TRBV5-8|-
CASIVGAGATDTQYF
TGTGCCAGCATCGTTGGCGCTGGGGCCACAGATACGCAGTATTTT
>TRBJ1-5|-|TRBV27|once
CASWGTGLGNQPQHF
TGTGCCAGCTGGGGAACAGGGTTGGGCAATCAGCCCCAGCATTTT
>TRBJ2-7|TRBD2|TRBV4-3|-
CASSQGPSGGPREQYF
TGCGCCAGCAGCCAAGGTCCTAGCGGGGGGCCCAGGGAGCAGTACTTC
>TRBJ2-1|TRBD1|TRBV7-6|-
CASSSIPGTAYNEQFF
TGTGCCAGCAGCTCCATCCCCGGGACAGCCTACAATGAGCAGTTCTTC
>TRBJ1-2|TRBD1|TRBV3-1/TRBV3-2|once
CASSHQWDRGAYGYTF
TGTGCCAGCAGCCACCAGTGGGACAGGGGGGCCTATGGCTACACCTTC
>TRBJ1-5|-|TRBV12-3/TRBV12-4|once
CASRRTENQPQHF
TGTGCCAGCAGACGGACTGAAAATCAGCCCCAGCATTTT
>TRBJ2-3|TRBD2|TRBV7-6|-
CASSSGTSGGASDTQYF
TGTGCCAGCAGCTCGGGGACTAGCGGGGGGGCCTCAGATACGCAGTATTTT
>TRBJ1-1|-|TRBV7-3|-
CASSLGANTEAFF
TGTGCCAGCAGCTTAGGGGCTAACACTGAAGCTTTCTTT
>TRBJ1-4|-|TRBV19|-
CASSPTGTNEKLFF
TGTGCCAGTAGCCCTACCGGGACTAATGAAAAACTGTTTTTT
>TRBJ2-1|TRBD1|TRBV7-2|-
CASSRLGPGTGGYNEQFF
TGTGCCAGCAGCCGGTTAGGCCCCGGGACAGGGGGCTACAATGAGCAGTTCTTC
>TRBJ2-4|-|TRBV6-5|-
CASSPAVPDIQYF
TGTGCCAGCAGCCCCGCCGTCCCGGACATTCAGTACTTC
>TRBJ1-1|TRBD1|TRBV14|-
CASSQDGYRGYTEAFF
TGTGCCAGCAGCCAAGATGGCTACAGGGGGTACACTGAAGCTTTCTTT
>TRBJ1-3|TRBD1|TRBV7-9|-
CASSPPGQVGNTIYF
TGTGCCAGCAGCCCTCCCGGACAGGTTGGAAACACCATATATTTT
>TRBJ2-7|-|TRBV20-1|-
CSASRSGLPYEQYF
TGCAGTGCTAGTAGGTCAGGGCTTCCCTACGAGCAGTACTTC
>TRBJ1-1|-|TRBV27|-
CASSLRGVDRTEAFF
TGTGCCAGCAGTTTACGGGGGGTCGACCGCACTGAAGCTTTCTTT
>TRBJ2-1|TRBD2|TRBV7-2|once
CASSVRGVAGGSGNEQFF
TGTGCCAGCAGCGTAAGGGGAGTAGCGGGAGGGTCGGGCAATGAGCAGTTCTTC
>TRBJ2-7|-|TRBV30|few
CAWSVSSPYEQYF
TGTGCCTGGAGTGTATCTAGTCCCTACGAGCAGTACTTC
>TRBJ1-2|-|TRBV12-1|-
CASSFRQVRPYGYTF
TGTGCCAGCAGCTTTCGACAGGTCCGGCCTTATGGCTACACCTTC
>TRBJ2-2|-|TRBV30|-
CAWSRAGTTAGELFF
TGTGCCTGGAGTAGAGCGGGGACAACGGCCGGGGAGCTGTTTTTT
>TRBJ1-1|TRBD1|TRBV18|-
CASSPFGQGNTEAFF
TGTGCCAGCTCACCATTTGGACAGGGGAACACTGAAGCTTTCTTT
>TRBJ1-1|-|TRBV29-1|-
CSTSWAHTEAFF
TGCAGCACCAGCTGGGCCCACACTGAAGCTTTCTTT
>TRBJ1-1|-|TRBV6-5|-
CASSRSEGTEAFF
TGTGCCAGCAGCCGATCGGAGGGCACTGAAGCTTTCTTT
>TRBJ1-2|TRBD1|TRBV30|-
CAWSNGQGNYGYTF
TGTGCCTGGAGTAACGGACAGGGGAACTATGGCTACACCTTC
>TRBJ1-1|TRBD1|TRBV29-1|-
CSVTGTGGTEAFF
TGCAGCGTGACCGGGACAGGGGGCACTGAAGCTTTCTTT
>TRBJ2-5|TRBD2|TRBV5-6|-
CASSLVRLAETQYF
TGTGCCAGCAGCTTGGTGCGACTAGCAGAGACCCAGTACTTC
>TRBJ2-1|TRBD1|TRBV24-1|-
CATSDPGQGRNEQFF
TGTGCCACCAGTGATCCGGGACAGGGACGGAATGAGCAGTTCTTC
>TRBJ1-2|TRBD1|TRBV9|-
CASSARQGVRGGYTF
TGTGCCAGCAGCGCCAGACAGGGGGTTCGGGGTGGCTACACCTTC
>TRBJ1-2|-|TRBV12-3/TRBV12-4|-
CASSWAYGYTF
TGTGCCAGCAGCTGGGCCTATGGCTACACCTTC
>TRBJ1-4|TRBD1|TRBV4-3|-
CASSRTGETNEKLFF
TGCGCCAGCAGTCGTACAGGGGAAACTAATGAAAAACTGTTTTTT
>TRBJ1-4|TRBD1|TRBV9|-
CASSVEGAAATNEKLFF
TGTGCCAGCAGCGTAGAGGGGGCAGCCGCAACTAATGAAAAACTGTTTTTT
>TRBJ2-1|TRBD2|TRBV9|once
CASSVEGGGPYNEQFF
TGTGCCAGCAGCGTAGAAGGCGGGGGTCCCTACAATGAGCAGTTCTTC
>TRBJ1-6|-|TRBV30|once
CAWSSGGADSPLHF
TGTGCCTGGAGTAGTGGGGGCGCCGATTCACCCCTCCACTTT
>TRBJ2-4|-|TRBV7-2|few
CASSHVTNLAKNIQYF
TGTGCCAGCAGCCACGTAACTAACCTAGCCAAAAACATTCAGTACTTC
>TRBJ2-1|-|TRBV19|-
CASPPPGDPLTGNEQFF
TGTGCCAGTCCCCCCCCAGGGGATCCCCTTACCGGCAATGAGCAGTTCTTC
>TRBJ2-5|-|TRBV9|-
CASSGGLPGETQYF
TGTGCCAGCAGTGGCGGGCTCCCGGGAGAGACCCAGTACTTC
>TRBJ2-3|-|TRBV5-5|-
CASSFSLADTQYF
TGTGCCAGCAGCTTTTCCCTAGCAGATACGCAGTATTTT